This T cell receptor beta chain originates from a study of blood T cell repertoires in COVID-19. Study at large: Both acute and convalescent COVID-19 samples were obtained from the United States, Italy and Spain. T cells, B-cell-depleted T cells, or PBMCs supplied cDNA or gDNA.

This clone has just one count. Germline V lookup: CDR1 SGHTA, CDR2 FQGNSA. This CDR3 region has 15 residues. The ends lost 5 bases at V and 4 bases at J; junction bases unmatched: 7. In the original processing: Reference gene primer amplification gave estimated nucleated cell counts. Sequencing was performed with immunoSEQ multiplex PCR; in TCRdb, only in-frame clones are kept and a portion is missing. The DNA was the basis for D and trimming; V, J and clone size are from that table. The table includes more than 150,000 clones, 84% detected once. V usage is TRBV7-2 and J usage is TRBJ1-4, with TRBD1 matching over 7 bases. The sequence came from a man aged 18 to 30 with active or convalescent COVID-19. The material sequenced was peripheral blood. CDR3 in amino acids: CASSRTGALNEKLFF. DNA for the CDR3: TGTGCCAGCAGCCGGACAGGCGCCCTTAATGAAAAACTGTTTTTT. The entire variable domain, with the rest obtained from reference TRBV7-2 and TRBJ1-4, is as follows: GAGVSQSPSNKVTEKGKDVELRCDPISGHTALYWYRQSLGQGLEFLIYFQGNSAPDKSGLPSDRFSAERTGGSVSTLTIQRTQQEDSAVYLCASSRTGALNEKLFFGSGTQLSVL.